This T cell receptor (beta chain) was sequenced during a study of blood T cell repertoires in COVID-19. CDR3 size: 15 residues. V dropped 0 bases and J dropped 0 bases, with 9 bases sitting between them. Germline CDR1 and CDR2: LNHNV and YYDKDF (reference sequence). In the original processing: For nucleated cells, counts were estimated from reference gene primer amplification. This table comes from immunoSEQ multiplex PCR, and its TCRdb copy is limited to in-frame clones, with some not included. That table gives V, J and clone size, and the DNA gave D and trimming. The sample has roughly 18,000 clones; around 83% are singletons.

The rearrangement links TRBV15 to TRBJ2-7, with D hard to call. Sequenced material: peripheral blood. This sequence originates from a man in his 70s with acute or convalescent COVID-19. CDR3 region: CATSRDNGGSYEQYF. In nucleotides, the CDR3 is TGTGCCACCAGCAGAGATAATGGCGGCTCCTACGAGCAGTACTTC.